The rows below give T cell receptor beta chains drawn from one sample of a study of T cells of healthy individuals. One entry per CDR3 protein results from TCRdb running MiXCR on the 5' RACE reads. The sample has 65,000 to 90,000 distinct CDR3 sequences, roughly 5% seen once. The source of these receptors is a female donor in good health. The CDR3 runs from the conserved cysteine through the conserved F or W. A D gene is named only where the DNA matches it firmly. Clone size is not always given. Where it is, it says once, few, many or a class for expanded clones.

v_call	clone_size	j_call	d_call	cdr3_aa	cdr3_nt
TRBV5-5	many	TRBJ2-3	TRBD1	CASSLTGGRPSTDTQYF	TGTGCCAGCAGCTTGACAGGGGGCCGACCAAGCACAGATACGCAGTATTTT
TRBV29-1	many	TRBJ2-1	-	CSVEAIPYEQFF	TGCAGCGTTGAAGCCATCCCGTATGAGCAGTTCTTC
TRBV25-1	-	TRBJ1-1	TRBD1	CASSEWGTGNRGSEAFF	TGTGCCAGCAGTGAATGGGGGACAGGGAATAGGGGATCTGAAGCTTTCTTT
TRBV5-1	many	TRBJ2-1	-	CASSLGETSGNEQFF	TGCGCCAGCAGCTTGGGGGAGACCAGCGGCAATGAGCAGTTCTTC
TRBV6-6	many	TRBJ2-7	TRBD1	CASSYSRRQGAFYEQYF	TGTGCCAGCAGTTACTCGAGGCGGCAGGGGGCATTCTACGAGCAGTACTTC
TRBV28	many	TRBJ1-2	TRBD1	CASSLGGIGQGAHKGYTF	TGTGCCAGCAGTTTAGGGGGCATTGGACAGGGGGCCCACAAAGGCTACACCTTC
TRBV12-3/TRBV12-4	many	TRBJ1-1	TRBD1	CASSSTGVWDTEAFF	TGTGCCAGCAGTTCCACAGGGGTATGGGACACTGAAGCTTTCTTT
TRBV28	many	TRBJ2-7	-	CASSLGLPPYEQYF	TGTGCCAGCAGTTTGGGCCTCCCCCCCTACGAGCAGTACTTC
TRBV20-1	many	TRBJ2-1	TRBD2	CSAPPRTSGAYNEQFF	TGCAGTGCTCCCCCTAGGACTAGCGGGGCCTACAATGAGCAGTTCTTC
TRBV4-1	-	TRBJ1-3	TRBD1	CASSPQTGQRSGNTIYF	TGCGCCAGCAGCCCACAGACGGGACAGCGCTCTGGAAACACCATATATTTT
TRBV2	many	TRBJ2-2	TRBD1	CASKTGASTGELFF	TGTGCCAGCAAAACAGGGGCCTCCACCGGGGAGCTGTTTTTT
TRBV29-1	few	TRBJ2-1	-	CSVGGSHSYNEQFF	TGCAGCGTTGGGGGGTCACACTCCTACAATGAGCAGTTCTTC
TRBV15	many	TRBJ2-7	TRBD1	CATSDRGHYEQYF	TGTGCCACCAGCGACAGGGGGCATTACGAGCAGTACTTC
TRBV6-1	few	TRBJ2-3	TRBD1	CASSNRGNTDTQYF	TGTGCCAGCAGCAACAGGGGCAACACAGATACGCAGTATTTT
TRBV7-3	few	TRBJ2-7	-	CASSEGLPYEQYF	TGTGCCAGCAGCGAGGGACTTCCTTACGAGCAGTACTTC
TRBV7-2	many	TRBJ2-1	TRBD2	CASSEGLVNNEQFF	TGTGCCAGCAGCGAAGGACTAGTAAACAATGAGCAGTTCTTC
TRBV6-5	many	TRBJ2-5	TRBD2	CASSSTGTSGQETQYF	TGTGCCAGCAGTTCCACGGGGACTAGCGGTCAAGAGACCCAGTACTTC
TRBV30	many	TRBJ2-7	TRBD2	CAWSVSIAGRGVQYF	TGTGCCTGGAGTGTAAGTATAGCGGGACGAGGTGTGCAGTACTTC
TRBV19	-	TRBJ2-7	-	CASSRRLRGPWREQYF	TGTGCCAGTAGTCGACGGCTGAGGGGACCTTGGCGCGAGCAGTACTTC
TRBV11-1	many	TRBJ2-2	-	CASSLNAAGTNTGELFF	TGTGCCAGCAGCTTAAATGCGGCGGGAACGAACACCGGGGAGCTGTTTTTT
TRBV2	-	TRBJ2-3	TRBD2	CASRGTSGNTDTQYF	TGTGCCAGCAGAGGGACTAGCGGAAACACAGATACGCAGTATTTT
TRBV7-2	few	TRBJ1-2	TRBD1	CASSLSHGQGYGYTF	TGTGCCAGCAGCCTATCACACGGACAGGGCTATGGCTACACCTTC
TRBV18	many	TRBJ1-1	-	CASRGSLNTEAFF	TGTGCCAGTAGGGGCAGCCTGAACACTGAAGCTTTCTTT
TRBV6-2/TRBV6-3	once	TRBJ2-5	-	CASSPEIQETQYF	TGTGCCAGCAGCCCGGAGATCCAAGAGACCCAGTACTTC
TRBV27	many	TRBJ2-7	-	CASSSFNDRPNYEQYF	TGTGCCAGCAGTTCCTTCAATGACAGGCCCAACTACGAGCAGTACTTC
TRBV7-2	many	TRBJ2-2	TRBD2	CASSLHAGTSGSTGELFF	TGTGCCAGCAGCTTGCACGCCGGGACTAGCGGGAGCACCGGGGAGCTGTTTTTT
TRBV5-4	few	TRBJ1-2	-	CASGGPIYGYTF	TGTGCCAGCGGCGGCCCTATCTATGGCTACACCTTC
TRBV4-3	many	TRBJ2-1	-	CASSQDRIAALDEQFF	TGCGCCAGCAGCCAAGATCGGATAGCGGCTTTGGATGAGCAGTTCTTC
TRBV6-1	many	TRBJ1-1	-	CASSVRGNTEAFF	TGTGCCAGCAGTGTTAGAGGGAACACTGAAGCTTTCTTT
TRBV15	many	TRBJ2-3	-	CATSPRWMDTQYF	TGTGCCACCAGCCCCAGGTGGATGGATACGCAGTATTTT
TRBV7-2	many	TRBJ1-1	TRBD1	CASSLGQGFGTEAFF	TGTGCCAGCAGCTTGGGACAGGGCTTCGGAACTGAAGCTTTCTTT
TRBV27	many	TRBJ1-2	TRBD1	CASSSSTGIYGYTF	TGTGCCAGCAGTTCATCGACAGGGATATATGGCTACACCTTC
TRBV4-3	few	TRBJ2-6	-	CASSQESTSGANVLTF	TGCGCCAGCAGCCAAGAGTCCACCTCTGGGGCCAACGTCCTGACTTTC
TRBV20-1	many	TRBJ1-5	TRBD1	CSASTGVHNQPQHF	TGCAGTGCTAGTACAGGGGTCCACAATCAGCCCCAGCATTTT
TRBV10-3	many	TRBJ1-1	-	CAISESWGNTEAFF	TGTGCCATCAGTGAGTCCTGGGGGAACACTGAAGCTTTCTTT
TRBV10-3	-	TRBJ1-1	-	CATGAGNTEAFF	TGTGCCACCGGTGCCGGGAACACTGAAGCTTTCTTT
TRBV9	many	TRBJ2-1	-	CASSVGRVNYNEQFF	TGTGCCAGCAGCGTAGGACGGGTGAACTACAATGAGCAGTTCTTC
TRBV4-1	many	TRBJ2-1	-	CASSQDEGRGYNEQFF	TGCGCCAGCAGCCAAGATGAGGGGCGGGGATACAATGAGCAGTTCTTC
TRBV6-5	-	TRBJ1-1	-	CASRQYGTNTEAFF	TGTGCCAGCAGGCAGTACGGGACTAACACTGAAGCTTTCTTT
TRBV7-3	few	TRBJ2-1	-	CASSLVGVEQFF	TGTGCCAGCAGCTTAGTAGGGGTTGAGCAGTTCTTC
TRBV29-1	few	TRBJ1-2	-	CSAEYQDYGYTF	TGCAGCGCCGAGTACCAGGACTATGGCTACACCTTC
TRBV6-5	few	TRBJ2-5	TRBD1	CASSFRQGPLQETQYF	TGTGCCAGCAGTTTTCGACAGGGCCCGTTGCAAGAGACCCAGTACTTC
TRBV6-2/TRBV6-3	many	TRBJ1-1	-	CASSRPPGLVEGEAFF	TGTGCCAGCAGCCGTCCCCCGGGACTCGTCGAGGGGGAAGCTTTCTTT
TRBV20-1	many	TRBJ2-2	-	CSAELGIGAGELFF	TGCAGTGCCGAGCTGGGTATAGGCGCCGGGGAGCTGTTTTTT
TRBV7-8	-	TRBJ2-2	-	CASSLDISGIGTGELFF	TGTGCCAGCAGCTTAGATATTTCAGGGATCGGCACCGGGGAGCTGTTTTTT
TRBV5-1	many	TRBJ2-1	TRBD2	CASSLGTTQEQFF	TGCGCCAGCAGCCTGGGGACTACCCAGGAGCAGTTCTTC